This TCR beta chain was captured by sequencing in a study of human T cells and chemical hapten exposure. Study-level information: Patches that contained 0.01% DPC were applied to the upper back and read at 6 days.

Time point noted: patch test 3, about 24 weeks after DPC sensitization. Treatment given: therapeutic diphenylcyclopropenone sensitization with weekly scalp DPC. Unfractionated whole blood was the source from which total RNA was extracted. Only a few counts were recorded for this clonotype. Its target is not known. General study points: In comparison with controls, expanded TCRs gave rise to a significantly larger number of large CDR3 similarity clusters. Given that the donors had alopecia, their immune response may differ from that seen in healthy people.

V dropped 7 bases and J dropped 3; count of bases not matched to a gene: 5. This CDR3 region has 15 residues. CDR1 and CDR2 from the germline V gene are MNHEY and SMNVEV (reference sequence). Authors' methods: Counting gave a median of approximately 97,000 TCRs per sample, with values ranging from about 23,224 to 690,600. TCRdb analysed the RACE reads with MiXCR anew, one entry per CDR3 protein. The V and J calls come from TCRdb's annotation, not from the publication. This sample has 38,000 or so distinct CDR3 sequences, with 9.5% found just once. This TCR was recovered from a man between 50 and 59 years old with alopecia areata. Some clones in this sample may be carry-over from other donors' samples. J is TRBJ2-3 and V is TRBV27, with TRBD2 matching 12 bases. Sequenced here: whole blood, sampled in connection with sensitization to the hapten diphenylcyclopropenone (DPC). DNA of the CDR3: TGTGCCAGCACCCTAGCGGGAGGGCCGACAGATACGCAGTATTTT. It is translated as CASTLAGGPTDTQYF.